A single sample is the source of the 29 T cell receptor beta chains below, sequenced in a study of post-analysis software for immune sequencing data. No antigen is known for these receptors. Broader study findings: Among roughly 5 TRBV segments more frequent in patients than controls were TRBV5-6, TRBV5-1 and TRBV20-1.

Tagging with unique molecular identifiers was a feature of the TCR beta cDNA libraries. From the PCR reads, TCRdb called clonotypes with MiXCR, one entry per CDR3 protein. Altogether around 400,000 distinct CDR3 sequences are present, about a third being singletons, with the ten largest covering 10% to 15%. Sequenced sample: blood. These receptors were obtained from a girl aged 5 to 17 with multiple sclerosis.

The V call is TRBV4-3, the J call TRBJ2-1, with 13 bases matching TRBD2. The trim removed 3 bases at V and 3 bases at J, leaving 2 bases unmatched. CDR3 length: 16 residues. Germline CDR1 reads LGHNA; CDR2 reads YSLEER. The DNA for the CDR3 is TGCGCCAGCAGCCATGGACTAGCGGGGGACTACAATGAGCAGTTCTTC. This encodes CASSHGLAGDYNEQFF.

This clonotype was detected a few times. The junction departs from the called germline gene at one end, perhaps through a read error. The chain carries TRBV4-3 and TRBJ2-6; possibly TRBD1 for D (5 bases). Germline CDR1 reads LGHNA; CDR2 reads YSLEER. The CDR3 has 16 residues. CDR3 nucleotides: TGCGCCAGCAGCCGGGGTGAAGGGCGTGGGGCCAACGTCCGGACTTTC. This encodes CASSRGEGRGANVRTF.

This clonotype was seen more than once but under ten times. This chain connects TRBV11-2 to TRBJ2-5; 8 bases line up with TRBD2. Trimming at V came to 1 base and at J to 1 base, leaving 5 bases not matched to a gene. Germline-derived CDR1 and CDR2 are SGHAT and FQNNGV. The CDR3 consists of 16 residues. CDR3 bases: TGTGCCAGCAGCTTAGTCCCGGGACTAGTCCAAGAGACCCAGTACTTC. It yields the protein CASSLVPGLVQETQYF.

The chain recombines TRBV4-1 with TRBJ1-2; D unresolved. CDR3 length: 14 residues. The ends were cut back, 2 bases at V and 4 bases at J, with 11 bases in the middle. Germline CDR1 reads MGHRA; CDR2 reads YSYEKL. Here the CDR3 DNA reads TGCGCCAGCAGCCAAATTGGTTGGGCCTATGGCTACACCTTC. Translated: CASSQIGWAYGYTF.

V usage is TRBV20-1 and J usage is TRBJ1-5, with TRBD1 identical over 8 bases. The V segment lost 3 bases and the J segment 1 base; nucleotides outside the gene matches: 5. Germline V gives CDR1 DFQATT, CDR2 SNEGSKA (reference sequence). The CDR3 has 15 amino acids. The CDR3 sequence: CSARQGAFSNQPQHF. As DNA, the CDR3 is TGCAGTGCTAGGCAGGGGGCGTTCAGCAATCAGCCCCAGCATTTT.

The rearrangement uses TRBV27 and TRBJ2-7; D might be TRBD1 (6 bases). Germline V CDR1 and CDR2: MNHEY, SMNVEV (reference sequence). The CDR3 runs 16 residues. V was pared by 1 base and J by 4 bases, with 17 bases between. Here the CDR3 DNA reads TGTGCCAGCAGTTTATACAGGGTAAAATCCCATTACGAGCAGTACTTC. As protein: CASSLYRVKSHYEQYF.

The rearrangement joins TRBV2 to TRBJ2-1; D possibly corresponds to TRBD1 (5 bases). V was shortened by 7 bases and J by 1 base, with 11 bases between the two germline ends. The CDR3 is made up of 14 amino acids. Germline lookup yields CDR1 SNHLY and CDR2 FYNNEI. The CDR3 loop reads CASKQGASYNEQFF. The CDR3 DNA follows: TGTGCCAGCAAGCAGGGTGCTTCCTACAATGAGCAGTTCTTC.

This clonotype was seen more than once but under ten times. The chain carries TRBV12-3 or TRBV12-4 and TRBJ1-2; D is undetermined. This CDR3 is 13 amino acids long. V shed 4 bases and J shed 8 bases, with 14 bases lying between them. The CDR3 DNA reads TGTGCCAGCAGTTCCCCCGGTAGTCGGGGCTACACCTTC. Its translation is CASSSPGSRGYTF.

The chain couples TRBV12-3 or TRBV12-4 to TRBJ2-5; no definite D call. V was cut by 4 bases and J by 7 bases, with 13 bases left in between. The CDR3 has 13 residues. CDR3 nucleotides: TGTGCCAGCAGTTGGTTAGAGAATGGGACCCAGTACTTC. Translated, it gives CASSWLENGTQYF.

This clonotype came up a few times. The chain employs TRBV7-9 and TRBJ2-7; D gene uncertain. Deletions cut 3 bases from V and 0 bases from J, with 6 bases between. CDR1 is SEHNR, CDR2 FQNEAQ, per germline (reference sequence). The CDR3 has 13 residues. CDR3 nucleotides: TGTGCCAGCAGCTTCCCGCACTCCTACGAGCAGTACTTC. This sequence encodes CASSFPHSYEQYF. The variable domain in full, completed from reference TRBV7-9 and TRBJ2-7, reads DTGVSQNPRHKITKRGQNVTFRCDPISEHNRLYWYRQTLGQGPEFLTYFQNEAQLEKSRLLSDRFSAERPKGSFSTLEIQRTEQGDSAMYLCASSFPHSYEQYFGPGTRLTVT.

The rearrangement joins TRBV20-1 to TRBJ2-1; the match to TRBD2 covers 7 bases. There are 15 residues in the CDR3. Trimming cost V 0 bases and J 7 bases; bases outside gene matches: 9. Germline CDR1 reads DFQATT; CDR2 reads SNEGSKA (reference sequence). The CDR3 DNA sequence: TGCAGTGCTAGAGATTCGAGCGGGGCGGGGAATGAGCAGTTCTTC. Encoded protein: CSARDSSGAGNEQFF.

This chain connects TRBV9 to TRBJ2-1, with TRBD2 identical over 12 bases. With V trimmed by 3 bases and J by 8 bases, 9 bases remained unmatched. Germline V gene sequence: CDR1 SGDLS, CDR2 YYNGEE. CDR3 length: 16 amino acids. The DNA of the CDR3 is TGTGCCAGCAGCGGAGGACTAGCGGGGACTTCGCATGAGCAGTTCTTC. Protein sequence: CASSGGLAGTSHEQFF.

CDR3 sequence: CATSSQRENTEAFF. The CDR3 DNA sequence: TGTGCCACCAGCAGCCAAAGAGAGAACACTGAAGCTTTCTTT. The chain carries TRBV15 and TRBJ1-1; D call uncertain. Germline V gene data show CDR1 as LNHNV and CDR2 as YYDKDF (reference sequence). Trimming removed 3 bases at V and 1 base at J, with 9 bases between. The CDR3 runs to 14 residues.

The rearrangement joins TRBV7-2 to TRBJ2-7, with D perhaps being TRBD1 or TRBD2 (5 bases each). Trimming pared 3 bases from V and 6 bases from J, leaving 15 bases between. This CDR3 is 14 amino acids long. CDR1 is SGHTA and CDR2 is FQGNSA in the germline V gene. CDR3 bases: TGTGCCAGCAGCTTCCAGGGTGGGGGAAGCGAGCAGTACTTC. This gives the protein CASSFQGGGSEQYF.

In its sample, this clonotype was seen a few times. The rearrangement joins TRBV4-3 to TRBJ2-5; 11 bases match TRBD2. Germline V gene data show CDR1 as LGHNA and CDR2 as YSLEER. V shed 2 bases and J 4 bases; nucleotides not matched to a gene: 12. The CDR3 runs 18 residues. CDR3 in DNA: TGCGCCAGCAGCCAATTGTCTAGCGGGGGGTGGGGTCGAGAGACCCAGTACTTC. This sequence encodes CASSQLSSGGWGRETQYF.

The chain has TRBV6-6 and TRBJ1-3, with D hard to call. V lost 2 bases, J lost 0 bases, and 11 bases lay in between. This CDR3 contains 16 residues. Per the germline V gene, CDR1 is MNHNY and CDR2 is SVGAGI (reference sequence). The CDR3 loop reads CASSYDITVSGNTIYF. The CDR3 DNA reads TGTGCCAGCAGTTACGACATCACAGTCTCTGGAAACACCATATATTTT.

This clonotype was seen at least ten times. The V gene is TRBV7-4, the J gene TRBJ2-7, with TRBD2 matching 9 bases. Per the germline V gene, CDR1 is SGHVT and CDR2 is SQSDAQ. This CDR3 has 19 residues. V trimming: 1 base; J trimming: 3 bases; junction bases outside the gene matches: 16. Here the CDR3 DNA reads TGTGCCAGCAGCTTAGGGACTAGCGCGTCTCCCTTGAGCTTCTACGAGCAGTACTTC. As protein: CASSLGTSASPLSFYEQYF.

The genes are TRBV4-1 and TRBJ2-1; no clear D. V was shortened by 3 bases and J by 10 bases, with 25 bases between the two germline ends. The CDR3 covers 17 residues. Germline loops: CDR1 MGHRA, CDR2 YSYEKL. The CDR3 nucleotides are TGCGCCAGCAGCCACATCGGCGTTTCGGTTAGCTCCTACGAGCAGTTCTTC. It codes for CASSHIGVSVSSYEQFF.

The V gene is TRBV10-3, the J gene TRBJ2-1; 14 nucleotides align to TRBD2. CDR1 is ENHRY and CDR2 is SYGVKD in the germline V gene. This CDR3 spans 17 amino acids. V lost 6 bases to trimming and J lost 1 base; unmatched junction nucleotides: 5. The CDR3 nucleotides read TGTGCCATCAGCCTTGGGACTAGCGGGGGTTCCTACAATGAGCAGTTCTTC. This sequence encodes CAISLGTSGGSYNEQFF.

Concerning this clonotype: An end of the junction does not agree with germline; a read error may underlie this. The chain recombines TRBV6-5 with TRBJ2-5; D tentatively reads TRBD1 or TRBD2 (5 bases each). TRBJ2-7 matches the DNA end more closely, so the J call is doubtful. CDR3 length: 14 residues. Germline assignment: CDR1 MNHEY and CDR2 SVGAGI. CDR3 protein: CAGSYKRDGYEQYF. The CDR3 DNA is TGTGCCGGCAGTTATAAGAGGGACGGCTACGAGCAGTACTTC.

The chain couples TRBV12-3 or TRBV12-4 to TRBJ1-2, with D unresolved. This CDR3 is built from 13 residues. V was pared by 2 bases and J by 8 bases, with 12 bases between. DNA of the CDR3: TGTGCCAGCAGTTTAATGGGTATAGACGGCTACACCTTC. Translating gives CASSLMGIDGYTF.

V is TRBV20-1 and J is TRBJ1-2; D is undetermined. The CDR3 contains 12 residues. Germline V CDR1 and CDR2: DFQATT, SNEGSKA (reference sequence). V lost 5 bases, J lost 8 bases, and 15 bases lay in between. The CDR3 DNA follows: TGCAGTGCTGGAGTTAAAGGGTTGGGCTACACCTTC. Protein sequence: CSAGVKGLGYTF.

This clonotype occurred a few times. The CDR3 is CASSPQGRSQETQYF. The DNA for the CDR3 is TGTGCCAGCAGCCCTCAAGGCAGGTCCCAAGAGACCCAGTACTTC. The chain recombines TRBV11-2 with TRBJ2-5; D call uncertain. V shed 5 bases and J shed 1 base, with 14 bases lying between them. The germline V gene has CDR1 SGHAT and CDR2 FQNNGV. This CDR3 has 15 residues.

This clonotype was seen only a few times. V and J are TRBV6-2 or TRBV6-3 and TRBJ1-5; D gene unclear. The germline V gene has CDR1 MNHEY and CDR2 SVGEGT. The CDR3 is made up of 15 amino acids. The V end lost 2 bases, the J end lost 2 bases, and 10 bases lay between the germline ends. The CDR3 protein is CASSYRSAGNQPQHF. As DNA, the CDR3 is TGTGCCAGCAGTTACCGTTCGGCGGGCAATCAGCCCCAGCATTTT.

There are a few counts of this clonotype. This chain joins TRBV12-3 or TRBV12-4 and TRBJ2-7; possible D gene TRBD2, 5 bases. The V end lost 3 bases, the J end lost 0 bases, and 9 bases lay between the germline ends. This CDR3 is built from 14 residues. CDR3 DNA: TGTGCCAGCAGTTTCGGAGGAGACTCCTACGAGCAGTACTTC. As protein: CASSFGGDSYEQYF.

This clonotype was seen a few times. This rearrangement joins TRBV7-2 to TRBJ2-1, with D unresolved. The CDR3 runs 15 residues. V was shortened by 8 bases and J by 2 bases, with 16 bases between the two germline ends. Germline-derived CDR1 and CDR2 are SGHTA and FQGNSA. In DNA form, the CDR3 reads TGTGCCAGCCGGCTCCCTCGTGCGGCCTACAATGAGCAGTTCTTC. It encodes CASRLPRAAYNEQFF.

This CDR3 reads CASSLDGTGGPLGSPLHF. The CDR3 DNA reads TGTGCCAGCAGCTTGGACGGGACAGGGGGCCCCTTGGGTTCACCCCTCCACTTT. This sequence joins TRBV11-2 and TRBJ1-6, with 12 nucleotides matching TRBD1. Per germline, CDR1 SGHAT and CDR2 FQNNGV. CDR3 length: 18 amino acids. J was trimmed by 9 bases and V by 3 bases; bases with no gene match: 12.

The chain recombines TRBV24-1 with TRBJ2-5; 12 positions agree with TRBD2. Germline trimming cut 2 bases from V and 4 bases from J; bases unmatched to any gene: 1. Germline assignment: CDR1 KGHDR and CDR2 SFDVKD. The CDR3 loop spans 15 amino acids. The CDR3 sequence is CATSDSTSGGETQYF. DNA for the CDR3: TGTGCCACCAGTGATTCGACTAGCGGGGGAGAGACCCAGTACTTC.

The CDR3 loop is CSVEDLRGGTVEQFF. The DNA for the CDR3 is TGCAGCGTTGAAGATCTTCGGGGAGGTACGGTTGAGCAGTTCTTC. The V call is TRBV29-1, the J call TRBJ2-1; tentatively, D is TRBD2 (6 bases). Trimming shortened V by 0 bases and J by 9 bases, and 18 bases separated the two germline ends. There are 15 residues in the CDR3. CDR1 and CDR2 (germline): SQVTM, ANQGSEA.